A selection of T cell receptor beta chains follows, all from one sample in a study of CD8 T cells in Susac syndrome. In TCRdb, the immunoSEQ multiplex PCR reads were re-called with MiXCR into one record per CDR3 protein. This sample yields around 150,000 distinct CDR3 sequences, of which about 93% are seen a single time; more than 0.11% belongs to the top ten. Sequencing input: CD4+ T cells from PBMCs. These receptors all stem from a human donor in good health. The CDR3 runs from the conserved cysteine through the conserved F or W. Fields, in order: V gene, J gene, CDR3 protein.

TRBV15	TRBJ2-3	CATSRSGPGRSTDTQYF
TRBV3-1	TRBJ2-7	CASSLSSGYEQYF
TRBV20-1	TRBJ1-3	CSGLWQTNTIYF
TRBV24-1	TRBJ2-3	CATSDWDSTDTQYF
TRBV7-3	TRBJ1-1	CASSARPTGGQTEAFF
TRBV7-9	TRBJ2-6	CASSSVSSGANVLTF
TRBV12-3/TRBV12-4	TRBJ1-1	CASSLRGRPRNTEAFF
TRBV5-6	TRBJ2-3	CASSRDSFEDTQYF
TRBV12-3/TRBV12-4	TRBJ2-5	CASSLERDRSAETQYF
TRBV6-1	TRBJ1-1	CASSETTEAFF
TRBV18	TRBJ2-1	CASSPGLVGQGNEQFF
TRBV5-1	TRBJ1-1	CASSLGPGVNTEAFF
TRBV5-1	TRBJ2-5	CASSLIGSGQETQYF
TRBV29-1	TRBJ1-5	CSAGIGVNQPQHF
TRBV29-1	TRBJ2-5	CSAGLQGLTETQYF
TRBV16	TRBJ1-2	CASSPAGWQVDGYTF
TRBV5-1	TRBJ2-5	CASSILYYQETQYF
TRBV9	TRBJ2-2	CASSVGGIGELFF
TRBV2	TRBJ2-7	CASRGLAGSYEQYF
TRBV24-1	TRBJ2-5	CATSDGRETQYF
TRBV20-1	TRBJ2-4	CSAIVLAKNIQYF
TRBV6-1	TRBJ2-1	CASVRRGYAETEQFF
TRBV29-1	TRBJ1-4	CSVDKIRDRGRKLFF